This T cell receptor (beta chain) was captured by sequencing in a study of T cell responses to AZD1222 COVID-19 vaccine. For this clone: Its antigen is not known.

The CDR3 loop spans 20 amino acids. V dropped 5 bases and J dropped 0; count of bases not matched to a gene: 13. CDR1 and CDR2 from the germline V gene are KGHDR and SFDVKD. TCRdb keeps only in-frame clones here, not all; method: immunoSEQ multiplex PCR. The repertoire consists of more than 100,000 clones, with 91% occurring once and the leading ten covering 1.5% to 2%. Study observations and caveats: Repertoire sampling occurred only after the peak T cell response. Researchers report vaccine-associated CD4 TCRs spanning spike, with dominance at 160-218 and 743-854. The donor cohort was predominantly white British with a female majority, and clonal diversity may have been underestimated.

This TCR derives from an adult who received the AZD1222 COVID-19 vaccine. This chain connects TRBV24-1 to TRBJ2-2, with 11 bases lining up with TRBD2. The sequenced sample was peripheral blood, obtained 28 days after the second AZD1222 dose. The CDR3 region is CATSAAWAASGRSNTGELFF. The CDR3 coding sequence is TGTGCCACCAGTGCCGCGTGGGCGGCTAGCGGGAGGTCGAACACCGGGGAGCTGTTTTTT.